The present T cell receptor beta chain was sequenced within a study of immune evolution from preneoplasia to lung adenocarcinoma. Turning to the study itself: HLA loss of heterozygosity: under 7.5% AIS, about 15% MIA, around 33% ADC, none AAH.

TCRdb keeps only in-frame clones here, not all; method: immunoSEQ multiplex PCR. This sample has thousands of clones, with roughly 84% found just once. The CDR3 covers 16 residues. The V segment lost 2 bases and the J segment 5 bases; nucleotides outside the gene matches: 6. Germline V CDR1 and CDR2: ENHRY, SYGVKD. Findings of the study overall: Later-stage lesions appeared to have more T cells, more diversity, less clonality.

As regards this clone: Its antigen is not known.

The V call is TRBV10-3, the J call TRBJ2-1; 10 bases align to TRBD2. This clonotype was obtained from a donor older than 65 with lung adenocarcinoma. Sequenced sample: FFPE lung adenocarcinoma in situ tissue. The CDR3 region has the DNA TGTGCCATCAGTGAGATGGCTAGCGGGAGCAACAATGAGCAGTTCTTC. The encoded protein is CAISEMASGSNNEQFF.